This T cell receptor (beta chain) emerged from a study of cytotoxic CD8 clonotypes in ibrutinib-treated CLL. The study's findings and limits: Public clonotypes, rarely seen, contracted or held steady on treatment. Increased clonality at ibrutinib response gave way to a return toward baseline at progression.

CDR1 is SGHRS and CDR2 is YFSETQ in the germline V gene. The CDR3 is 14 amino acids. With 5 bases removed from V and 0 bases from J, the gap between germline ends came to 8 bases. Assay: immunoSEQ multiplex PCR; the TCRdb copy retains only in-frame clones and omits some. The sample yields some 150,000 clones, roughly 80% seen once. As to this clone: Its specificity is unknown.

Library input was around 2.1 micrograms of DNA from cryopreserved PBMCs. The receptor's source is a human donor with chronic lymphocytic leukemia. V and J are TRBV5-1 and TRBJ1-4, with a weak D call TRBD1 (5 bases). Here the sequenced sample was PBMCs, taken after 12 months of ibrutinib treatment. CDR3 DNA sequence: TGCGCCAGCAGTACGACAGCAACTAATGAAAAACTGTTTTTT. Protein: CASSTTATNEKLFF.